This is a list of T cell receptor beta chains from one sample in a study of CD8+CD57+ T cells in acquired aplastic anemia. TCRdb redid the calling of the reads with MiXCR, one entry per CDR3 protein. Of 180,000 or so distinct CDR3 sequences listed, over 40% are singletons. The sequenced sample was sorted CD4+, CD8+, or CD8+CD57+ T cells (not recorded which) from PBMCs. The source of these receptors is a human donor with aplastic anemia. Each CDR3 is given with its conserved first and last residue. Each record gives: J gene, V gene, CDR3 length, clone size, D gene, CDR3 DNA, CDR3 protein. The D gene is left open where the match is weak. Expanded clones get a size class; other rows say once, few or many, or leave the size out.

TRBJ1-2	TRBV9	11	.	.	TGTGCCAGCAGCGCACCCAATGGCTACACCTTC	CASSAPNGYTF
TRBJ2-7	TRBV4-3	14	.	.	TGCGCCAGCAGCCAAGACCGGGGGCCAGGCGAGCAGTACTTC	CASSQDRGPGEQYF
TRBJ2-2	TRBV19	15	.	.	TGTGCCAGTATTGGTGCAGGAACGAACACCGGGGAGCTGTTTTTT	CASIGAGTNTGELFF
TRBJ2-5	TRBV7-2	14	.	.	TGTGCCAGCAGCTTAGGCGCGTATCAAGAGACCCAGTACTTC	CASSLGAYQETQYF
TRBJ2-7	TRBV25-1	16	.	.	TGTGCCAGCAGAACCCACAGGGGTGCCGAGCCGGGGGTTCCGTACTTC	CASRTHRGAEPGVPYF
TRBJ2-7	TRBV7-8	14	.	.	TGTGCCAGCAGTCGAGACCGGTCTGGGCACGAGCAGTACTTC	CASSRDRSGHEQYF
TRBJ2-3	TRBV10-3	14	many	TRBD1	TGTGCCACCCAGACAGGGGTTGGCACAGATACGCAGTATTTT	CATQTGVGTDTQYF
TRBJ1-5	TRBV19	15	.	.	TGTGCCAGCAGTAAATCGGGGGGGGTTAATCAGCCCCAGCATTTT	CASSKSGGVNQPQHF
TRBJ2-2	TRBV24-1	16	.	.	TGTGCCACCAGTGATGCCGGGACACCCGACACCGGGGAGCTGTTTTTT	CATSDAGTPDTGELFF
TRBJ1-2	TRBV20-1	12	.	.	TGCAGTGCTAGAGACAGGCAAAATGGCTACACCTTC	CSARDRQNGYTF
TRBJ1-1	TRBV7-9	13	.	.	TGTGCCAGCAGCTTACAGGCGAACACTGAAGCTTTCTTT	CASSLQANTEAFF
TRBJ1-5	TRBV24-1	12	.	.	TGTGCCACCAGTGATCTCAATCAGCCCCAGCATTTT	CATSDLNQPQHF
TRBJ1-6	TRBV11-1	15	.	.	TGTGCCAGCAGTCCAGACCTAACACGGGGTTCACCCCTCCACTTT	CASSPDLTRGSPLHF
TRBJ2-5	TRBV7-3	16	many	TRBD2	TGTGCCAGCAGTCCACTAGCGGGGGGGCTCCAAGAGACCCAGTACTTC	CASSPLAGGLQETQYF
TRBJ1-2	TRBV18	13	many	TRBD1	TGTGCCAGCTCTACGGGACAGGGCTATGGCTACACCTTC	CASSTGQGYGYTF
TRBJ2-7	TRBV3-1	15	many	.	TGTGCCAGCAGCCAAGAGTTGGCCAGTTCCTACGAGCAGTACTTC	CASSQELASSYEQYF
TRBJ1-1	TRBV7-7	13	.	.	TGTGCCAGCAGCTTCAGGGGACACACTGAAGCTTTCTTT	CASSFRGHTEAFF
TRBJ2-6	TRBV19	18	.	TRBD1	TGTGCCAGTAGTAAGACAGGGGTCCTTCTCTCTGGGGCCAACGTCCTGACTTTC	CASSKTGVLLSGANVLTF
TRBJ2-6	TRBV18	18	.	.	TGTGCCAGCTCACCAAAACAGGTGACCTCCTCTGGGGCCAACGTCCTGACTTTC	CASSPKQVTSSGANVLTF
TRBJ2-7	TRBV29-1	11	many	.	TGCAGCGTTGCCCGGACAGCCGAGCAGTACTTC	CSVARTAEQYF
TRBJ2-1	TRBV14	17	.	.	TGTGCCAGCAGTTTGATTGGGAGGTTCAGAGGGGGCAATGAGCAGTTCTTC	CASSLIGRFRGGNEQFF
TRBJ2-3	TRBV6-2/TRBV6-3	14	.	TRBD2	TGTGCCACGGGACTAGCGGGAAGAACAGATACGCAGTATTTT	CATGLAGRTDTQYF
TRBJ1-2	TRBV9	14	.	TRBD1	TGTGCCAGCAGCTCGGGACAGGAACTTATTGGCTACACCTTC	CASSSGQELIGYTF
TRBJ2-7	TRBV5-4	15	.	TRBD2	TGTGCCAGCAGCTCTGTCGGGGGGAGCATCTACGAGCAGTACTTC	CASSSVGGSIYEQYF
TRBJ2-3	TRBV25-1	14	.	TRBD1	TGTGCCAGCAGTGATGACAGGGTAGCAGATACGCAGTATTTT	CASSDDRVADTQYF
TRBJ1-2	TRBV29-1	14	.	TRBD1	TGCAGCGTCGACGGACAGGGGAGGGACTATGGCTACACCTTC	CSVDGQGRDYGYTF
TRBJ2-5	TRBV7-9	14	.	.	TGTGCCAGCAGCTTAATGGGGGCCGGGGAGACCCAGTACTTC	CASSLMGAGETQYF
TRBJ2-1	TRBV20-1	14	.	TRBD2	TGCAGTGGCATGGGACTAGCGGCCTACAATGAGCAGTTCTTC	CSGMGLAAYNEQFF
TRBJ1-2	TRBV7-2	15	once	.	TGTGCCAGCAGCTTAGGGCCCGGGACAACGTATGGCTACACCTTC	CASSLGPGTTYGYTF
TRBJ2-2	TRBV6-4	14	few	.	TGTGCCAGCAGTTTCGTGGTGGGGACCGGGGAGCTGTTTTTT	CASSFVVGTGELFF